This T cell receptor beta chain was profiled in a study of siplizumab effects on memory and regulatory T cells. The J segment lost 1 base and the V segment lost 3 bases, leaving 3 bases of the junction unmatched. The germline CDR1 and CDR2 sequences are SGDLS and YYNGEE. This CDR3 has 16 amino acids. This clone has a single count. Its cognate antigen is unknown. Clones were sequenced by immunoSEQ multiplex PCR, and TCRdb holds only the in-frame ones, with some missing. The sample lists about 110,000 clones, roughly 92% occurring once. The study's findings and limits: The apparent diversity of naive T cells exceeded that of memory cells, and naive T cells seemed to make a major contribution to the alloresponse.

The TCR was taken from a human donor in good health. The chain carries TRBV9 and TRBJ2-1; 11 bases align to TRBD2. Specimen: CD4+ T cells sorted from blood. In DNA, the CDR3 is TGTGCCAGCAGCGGCTCTAGCGGGGGGTCCTACAATGAGCAGTTCTTC. It encodes CASSGSSGGSYNEQFF.